This TCR beta chain was captured by sequencing in a study of early T cells in non-severe SARS-CoV-2 infection. In TCRdb, the 5' RACE reads were re-called with MiXCR into one record per CDR3 protein. The table lists around 33,000 distinct CDR3 sequences, about 6% of them singletons. The table lists this clonotype with a few counts. In germline, CDR1 is MDHEN, CDR2 SYDVKM. This CDR3 spans 12 amino acids. The V and J ends lost 3 bases and 5 bases respectively, with 6 bases between them. The J gene is TRBJ2-3, the V gene TRBV28; D is uncertain. Sequencing used whole blood. This TCR came from an adult who was a healthcare worker with PCR-confirmed SARS-CoV-2 infection or an uninfected control (not recorded which). CDR3 amino acids: CASSLRLDTQYF. CDR3 sequence (DNA): TGTGCCAGCAGTTTGAGGCTAGATACGCAGTATTTT.